One sample yielded the 12 T cell receptor beta chains listed below, sequenced in a study of identifying expanded T cells in peripheral blood. The method was immunoSEQ multiplex PCR; TCRdb's version includes in-frame clones alone and lacks a portion of them. Of under 85,000 clones listed, 84% are singletons. Material: blood. The receptors originated from a person aged 18 to 69 in good health.

This chain uses TRBV28 with TRBJ2-7; 7 positions agree with TRBD1. This CDR3 contains 17 residues. Germline V gives CDR1 MDHEN, CDR2 SYDVKM. Trimming removed 2 bases from V and 0 bases from J; junction bases left unmatched: 10. CDR3 sequence reads: CASSLDPWQGDSYEQYF. The CDR3, as DNA: TGTGCCAGCAGTTTAGACCCATGGCAGGGGGACTCCTACGAGCAGTACTTC.

V usage is TRBV28 and J usage is TRBJ2-2; 10 nucleotides match TRBD2. The J segment lost 6 bases and the V segment lost 3 bases, leaving 10 bases of the junction unmatched. Germline lookup yields CDR1 MDHEN and CDR2 SYDVKM. This CDR3 region has 17 residues. Here the CDR3 DNA reads TGTGCCAGCAGTTTCATTACTAGCGGGAATGCCCCCGGGGAGCTGTTTTTT. Translation: CASSFITSGNAPGELFF. The variable domain in full, with the rest retrieved from reference TRBV28 and TRBJ2-2, is DVKVTQSSRYLVKRTGEKVFLECVQDMDHENMFWYRQDPGLGLRLIYFSYDVKMKEKGDIPEGYSVSREKKERFSLILESASTNQTSMYLCASSFITSGNAPGELFFGEGSRLTVL.

The rearrangement uses TRBV4-1 and TRBJ2-3; 14 bases map to TRBD2. In germline, CDR1 is MGHRA, CDR2 YSYEKL. The V gene end was trimmed by 4 bases and the J gene end by 6 bases; junction bases not matched to a gene: 6. This CDR3 comprises 16 residues. The CDR3 sequence is CASSPGLAGALDTQYF. Here the CDR3 DNA reads TGCGCCAGCAGCCCGGGACTAGCGGGAGCGTTGGATACGCAGTATTTT.

This chain joins TRBV10-3 and TRBJ2-3; TRBD2 matches at 13 bases. This CDR3 is 20 amino acids long. V was clipped by 0 bases and J by 4 bases; unmatched bases: 13. Germline CDR1 is ENHRY and CDR2 is SYGVKD. The CDR3 sequence: CAISESGLAGVPGGSDTQYF. As DNA, the CDR3 is TGTGCCATCAGTGAGTCTGGACTAGCGGGAGTCCCAGGAGGGTCAGATACGCAGTATTTT.

The genes are TRBV6-1 and TRBJ2-3, with TRBD2 identical over 10 bases. CDR3 length: 17 amino acids. V shed 3 bases and J 5 bases; nucleotides not matched to a gene: 11. Germline V lookup: CDR1 MNHNS, CDR2 SASEGT. As DNA, the CDR3 is TGTGCCAGCAGTGACGGTCGAGCGGGAGGGCCGGGAGATACGCAGTATTTT. This translates into CASSDGRAGGPGDTQYF.

The chain uses TRBV28 and TRBJ2-5; 11 bases fit TRBD1. The CDR3 consists of 18 residues. Trimming at V came to 1 base and at J to 3 bases, leaving 10 bases not matched to a gene. Germline V gene sequence: CDR1 MDHEN, CDR2 SYDVKM. The CDR3 region has the DNA TGTGCCAGCAGTTTATTTTTTCCGCGGGACAGGGGGAAAGAGACCCAGTACTTC. The encoded protein is CASSLFFPRDRGKETQYF.

V is TRBV28 and J is TRBJ2-2; 7 bases fit TRBD1. Trimming took 2 bases from V and 6 from J; bases not matched to a gene: 15. Germline CDR1 and CDR2: MDHEN and SYDVKM. The CDR3 sequence is 18 residues long. The CDR3 loop is CASSLMVGHDRAAGELFF. In nucleotides, the CDR3 is TGTGCCAGCAGTTTAATGGTGGGCCACGACAGGGCGGCCGGGGAGCTGTTTTTT. Variable domain in full (rest from reference TRBV28 and TRBJ2-2): DVKVTQSSRYLVKRTGEKVFLECVQDMDHENMFWYRQDPGLGLRLIYFSYDVKMKEKGDIPEGYSVSREKKERFSLILESASTNQTSMYLCASSLMVGHDRAAGELFFGEGSRLTVL.

The rearrangement uses TRBV19 and TRBJ1-5; unclear D gene. CDR1 is LNHDA and CDR2 is SQIVND in the germline V gene (reference sequence). Trimming removed 5 bases at V and 2 bases at J, with 13 bases between. The CDR3 runs 15 residues. The CDR3, as DNA: TGTGCCAGTAGTGTGTATTCGCCGGGCAATCAGCCCCAGCATTTT. It encodes CASSVYSPGNQPQHF.

This clone came up a few times. The V and J genes are TRBV2 and TRBJ2-7; D ambiguous. The V end was cut by 1 base, the J end by 9 bases, with 10 bases between. The germline gives CDR1 SNHLY, CDR2 FYNNEI. The CDR3 has 12 residues. This CDR3 reads CASSEVWAAQYF. The CDR3 DNA sequence: TGTGCCAGCAGTGAAGTCTGGGCAGCGCAGTACTTC.

This clone was seen more than once but under ten times. The CDR3 coding sequence is TGTGCCAGCAGCTTGGTGGCCAGCTCCTACGAGCAGTACTTC. Translating gives CASSLVASSYEQYF. This chain links TRBV5-6 with TRBJ2-7, with D unclear. The germline V gene encodes CDR1 SGHDT and CDR2 YYEEEE. The CDR3 totals 14 residues. The V gene lost 0 bases and the J gene lost 0 bases, with 7 bases spanning the gap.

A few counts support this clone. The V gene is TRBV9, the J gene TRBJ1-2; 9 bases align to TRBD1. The CDR3 runs to 14 residues. The V and J ends lost 3 bases and 6 bases, in that order; junction bases with no gene match: 6. In germline, CDR1 is SGDLS, CDR2 YYNGEE. This CDR3 is CASSAQQGADGYTF. The CDR3, as DNA: TGTGCCAGCAGCGCCCAACAGGGGGCGGATGGCTACACCTTC.

The chain links TRBV25-1 to TRBJ2-7; D is unclear. The CDR3 has 14 amino acids. V was cut by 4 bases and J by 2 bases, with 12 bases left in between. Germline lookup yields CDR1 MGHDK and CDR2 SYGVNS. Here the CDR3 reads CASSGYQAPYEQYF. CDR3 sequence (DNA): TGTGCCAGCAGTGGGTATCAGGCCCCCTACGAGCAGTACTTC.